A single sample is the source of the 25 T cell receptor beta chains below, sequenced in a study of somatic mutations in cytotoxic T cells in rheumatoid arthritis. Profiling relied on immunoSEQ multiplex PCR, and the TCRdb table lists in-frame clones only, not all of them. This sample carries about 29,000 clones, approximately 86% of them seen once, and the ten largest clones take around 10%. Sample: CD8+ T cells sorted from blood. The origin of the receptors is an adult with rheumatoid arthritis.

The genes are TRBV5-6 and TRBJ2-2; D is ambiguous. V was trimmed by 0 bases and J by 7 bases, leaving 10 bases between them. This CDR3 spans 14 amino acids. Germline loops: CDR1 SGHDT, CDR2 YYEEEE. CDR3 sequence (DNA): TGTGCCAGCAGCTTGGCAATGGGTGGCGGGGAGCTGTTTTTT. Encoded protein: CASSLAMGGGELFF.

V usage is TRBV7-9 and J usage is TRBJ2-1; no clear D. V gave up 5 bases and J gave up 9 bases, with 5 bases separating them. Germline CDR1 is SEHNR and CDR2 is FQNEAQ (reference sequence). The CDR3 runs 10 residues. DNA of the CDR3: TGTGCCAGCAGCAGAGTTGAGCAGTTCTTC. Its translation is CASSRVEQFF.

The gene calls are TRBV6-5 and TRBJ2-5; D may be TRBD1 or TRBD2 (5 bases each). The CDR3 has 15 amino acids. Trimming removed 2 bases from V and 4 bases from J, with 14 bases in between. Germline V gene sequence: CDR1 MNHEY, CDR2 SVGAGI. This CDR3 reads CASSYTGAGRETQYF. DNA for the CDR3: TGTGCCAGCAGTTACACCGGGGCAGGAAGAGAGACCCAGTACTTC.

The J gene is TRBJ2-7, the V gene TRBV15, with TRBD1 matching over 7 bases. J lost 0 bases, V lost 1 base, and 3 bases had no gene match. Germline V gene data show CDR1 as LNHNV and CDR2 as YYDKDF (reference sequence). The CDR3 has 15 residues. The CDR3 DNA is TGTGCCACCAGCAGAGCCGGGACAGACTCCTACGAGCAGTACTTC. Amino acids: CATSRAGTDSYEQYF.

The table lists this clone with a few counts. The chain recombines TRBV4-1 with TRBJ1-6; the D is unclear. The CDR3 loop spans 15 amino acids. Germline V gene lookup returns CDR1 MGHRA and CDR2 YSYEKL. V was shortened by 0 bases and J by 9 bases, with 12 bases between the two germline ends. This CDR3 reads CASSQDRRAGSPLHF. In DNA, the CDR3 is TGCGCCAGCAGCCAAGACCGGAGGGCGGGTTCACCCCTCCACTTT.

The chain carries TRBV5-8 and TRBJ1-2; D perhaps matches TRBD1 (5 bases). The CDR3 loop spans 15 amino acids. Between the trimmed V and J ends, which lost 1 base and 4 bases, there was a span of 14 bases. CDR1 is SGHTS and CDR2 is YDEGEE in the germline V gene. The CDR3 protein is CASSLPDSAFYGYTF. CDR3 DNA sequence: TGTGCCAGCAGCTTGCCTGACAGCGCATTCTATGGCTACACCTTC.

The rearrangement joins TRBV7-8 to TRBJ2-1; perhaps TRBD2 as D (7 bases). V was shortened by 2 bases and J by 4 bases, with 15 bases between the two germline ends. The CDR3 has 16 residues. The germline CDR1 and CDR2 sequences are SGHVS and FQNEAQ. DNA for the CDR3: TGTGCCAGCAGCTTATATTCGCGGGGGCGATACAATGAGCAGTTCTTC. Its protein product is CASSLYSRGRYNEQFF.

The chain links TRBV7-9 to TRBJ1-2; 12 positions match TRBD1. Germline CDR1 is SEHNR and CDR2 is FQNEAQ (reference sequence). This CDR3 has 17 amino acids. V was pared by 1 base and J by 9 bases, with 12 bases of the junction left unmatched. CDR3 sequence reads: CASSLGVPGQGAPSYTF. DNA of the CDR3: TGTGCCAGCAGCTTAGGGGTGCCGGGACAGGGGGCGCCAAGCTACACCTTC.

The chain combines TRBV5-1 with TRBJ2-5, with 7 nucleotides matching TRBD2. V lost 9 bases, J lost 5 bases, and 10 bases stayed unmatched. The CDR3 runs to 13 residues. Germline V gives CDR1 SGHRS, CDR2 YFSETQ. The CDR3 DNA reads as TGCGCCACTAGTATAGCGGGCGGGGAGACCCAGTACTTC. It encodes CATSIAGGETQYF.

The chain couples TRBV6-5 to TRBJ2-5; D possibly corresponds to TRBD1 (5 bases). The J call is doubtful: the DNA matches TRBJ2-7 better. The CDR3 has 13 amino acids. Germline V gives CDR1 MNHEY, CDR2 SVGAGI. As DNA, the CDR3 is TGTGCCAGCAGTATTTGGCAGGGCTACGAGCAGTACTTC. Translation: CASSIWQGYEQYF.

This rearrangement joins TRBV19 to TRBJ1-5; possibly TRBD1 for D (6 bases). CDR1 LNHDA and CDR2 SQIVND come from the germline V gene (reference sequence). Deletions cut 9 bases from V and 2 bases from J, with 23 bases between. The CDR3 totals 17 residues. The CDR3 DNA reads as TGTGCCAGCGGTCCAAACAGGGCGGACTTCGGCAATCAGCCCCAGCATTTT. This gives the protein CASGPNRADFGNQPQHF.

This chain connects TRBV10-1 to TRBJ1-4; D is ambiguous. Looked up from germline, CDR1 is WNHNN and CDR2 is SYGVQD (reference sequence). The CDR3 totals 11 residues. The CDR3 is CQQDLGEKLFF. CDR3 bases: TGCCAACAAGATCTAGGAGAAAAACTGTTTTTT.

This chain links TRBV7-9 with TRBJ2-5, with D possibly being TRBD1 (6 bases). Trimming stripped 0 bases from V and 2 bases from J, with 10 bases between. Germline values: CDR1 SEHNR, CDR2 FQNEAQ (reference sequence). This CDR3 comprises 15 residues. CDR3 loop: CASSLAVGQQETQYF. Written as DNA, the CDR3 is TGTGCCAGCAGCTTAGCTGTTGGACAGCAAGAGACCCAGTACTTC.

V and J are TRBV6-5 and TRBJ1-5; D gene ambiguous. Germline assignment: CDR1 MNHEY and CDR2 SVGAGI. This CDR3 is 12 amino acids long. Trimming shortened V by 8 bases and J by 2 bases, and 7 bases separated the two germline ends. CDR3 DNA: TGTGCCAGCCTTGAGGGCAATCAGCCCCAGCATTTT. It encodes CASLEGNQPQHF.

The chain couples TRBV5-1 to TRBJ2-7; weak D call: TRBD1 (7 bases). The CDR3 runs 16 residues. V gave up 4 bases and J gave up 2 bases, with 19 bases separating them. The germline gives CDR1 SGHRS, CDR2 YFSETQ. CDR3 protein: CASSPRQGGLTYEQYF. The CDR3 DNA reads as TGCGCCAGCAGCCCTCGACAGGGAGGCCTAACCTACGAGCAGTACTTC. The complete variable domain, with remaining parts taken from reference TRBV5-1 and TRBJ2-7, reads KAGVTQTPRYLIKTRGQQVTLSCSPISGHRSVSWYQQTPGQGLQFLFEYFSETQRNKGNFPGRFSGRQFSNSRSEMNVSTLELGDSALYLCASSPRQGGLTYEQYFGPGTRLTVT.

This rearrangement joins TRBV6-5 to TRBJ1-4; tentative D call: TRBD1 (5 bases). The germline V and J ends were trimmed by 2 bases and 7 bases, with 14 bases remaining between them. The germline V gene encodes CDR1 MNHEY and CDR2 SVGAGI. The CDR3 is 15 residues long. The CDR3 DNA reads TGTGCCAGCAGTTACGGCAGGGAAATAGGTGAAAAACTGTTTTTT. Protein product: CASSYGREIGEKLFF.

The J gene is TRBJ1-5, the V gene TRBV2; no reliable D call. V was clipped by 6 bases and J by 0 bases, with 15 bases between them. In germline, CDR1 is SNHLY, CDR2 FYNNEI. The CDR3 spans 16 residues. The CDR3 sequence is CASRPRSIHSNQPQHF. DNA for the CDR3: TGTGCCAGCAGACCCAGGAGCATCCATAGCAATCAGCCCCAGCATTTT.

This chain connects TRBV7-2 to TRBJ1-2; 7 positions match TRBD1. Germline V CDR1 and CDR2: SGHTA, FQGNSA. Unmatched junction bases numbered 4, after V lost 3 bases and J lost 0 bases. The CDR3 runs to 15 residues. CDR3 DNA: TGTGCCAGCAGCTTTTACAGGGGCGCTAACTATGGCTACACCTTC. This gives the protein CASSFYRGANYGYTF. Full variable domain (rest looked up from reference TRBV7-2 and TRBJ1-2): GAGVSQSPSNKVTEKGKDVELRCDPISGHTALYWYRQSLGQGLEFLIYFQGNSAPDKSGLPSDRFSAERTGGSVSTLTIQRTQQEDSAVYLCASSFYRGANYGYTFGSGTRLTVV.

V usage is TRBV10-3 and J usage is TRBJ2-3; possible D gene TRBD2, 6 bases. The CDR3 has 14 residues. In germline, CDR1 is ENHRY, CDR2 SYGVKD. Trimming removed 0 bases from V and 5 bases from J, with 9 bases in between. The CDR3: CAISESGTGDTQYF. DNA of the CDR3: TGTGCCATCAGTGAGTCCGGGACTGGAGATACGCAGTATTTT.

This clone was recorded once. V usage is TRBV27 and J usage is TRBJ2-1; 7 bases agree with TRBD1. The CDR3 totals 16 residues. J was trimmed by 7 bases and V by 5 bases; bases with no gene match: 14. Germline CDR1 MNHEY, CDR2 SMNVEV (reference sequence). The CDR3 DNA follows: TGTGCCAGCAGTCCAACAGGGGTCTTAAATGTGAATGAGCAGTTCTTC. This sequence encodes CASSPTGVLNVNEQFF.

The chain employs TRBV7-7 and TRBJ2-2; unclear D gene. CDR3 size: 16 residues. Looked up from germline, CDR1 is SSHAT and CDR2 is FNYEAQ (reference sequence). This CDR3 reads CASRAWEGANTGELFF. The CDR3 DNA reads TGTGCTAGCCGCGCTTGGGAAGGAGCGAACACCGGGGAGCTGTTTTTT.

The V call is TRBV28, the J call TRBJ1-5; tentatively, D is TRBD1 (6 bases). This CDR3 has 16 residues. V gave up 4 bases and J gave up 0 bases, with 13 bases separating them. CDR1 is MDHEN and CDR2 is SYDVKM in the germline V gene. The CDR3 is CASSSHREYSNQPQHF. The CDR3 DNA is TGTGCCAGCAGTTCACACAGGGAGTATAGCAATCAGCCCCAGCATTTT.

This sequence joins TRBV23-1 and TRBJ2-7, with a possible D match to TRBD2 (5 bases). TRBV23-1 is labeled an ORF, and its function is uncertain. The CDR3 sequence is 17 residues long. V was pared by 4 bases and J by 0 bases, with 19 bases between. Written as DNA, the CDR3 is TGCGCCAGCAGTCCCAACCCCCGGACTGCCAGCTCCTACGAGCAGTACTTC. This codes for CASSPNPRTASSYEQYF.

The V and J genes are TRBV7-9 and TRBJ2-7; D uncertain. Germline loops: CDR1 SEHNR, CDR2 FQNEAQ (reference sequence). The V gene lost 0 bases and the J gene lost 2 bases, with 8 bases spanning the gap. This CDR3 spans 14 amino acids. The CDR3 loop is CASSLAGEPYEQYF. The CDR3 coding sequence is TGTGCCAGCAGCTTAGCCGGAGAACCCTACGAGCAGTACTTC.

The rearrangement uses TRBV9 and TRBJ1-2; 10 bases map to TRBD1. Germline V gene data show CDR1 as SGDLS and CDR2 as YYNGEE. The junction had 15 bases not matched to a gene; V was cut back by 0 bases and J by 4 bases. The CDR3 length is 19 residues. The CDR3 nucleotides are TGTGCCAGCAGCGTAGATCCTCTGGGACAGGGGCCCTTAGGCTATGGCTACACCTTC. It translates to CASSVDPLGQGPLGYGYTF. The full variable domain, in which reference TRBV9 and TRBJ1-2 provide the parts outside the CDR3, is DSGVTQTPKHLITATGQRVTLRCSPRSGDLSVYWYQQSLDQGLQFLIQYYNGEERAKGNILERFSAQQFPDLHSELNLSSLELGDSALYFCASSVDPLGQGPLGYGYTFGSGTRLTVV.